Sequencing of this TCR beta chain was carried out in a study of OX40 agonist ivuxolimab in advanced cancers. Study-wide findings and caveats: Expanded clones tended on average to be more numerous among CD8+ T cells than CD4+. Partial responders dosed at 0.1-3.0 mg/kg displayed clonal expansion ranking among the lowest.

This CDR3 region has 14 residues. Germline CDR1 and CDR2: SGHAT and FQNNGV. V shed 5 bases and J 1 base; nucleotides not matched to a gene: 4. This clone was picked up a small number of times. Its antigen is not identified. Clones were read by immunoSEQ multiplex PCR, and TCRdb kept only the in-frame ones, dropping some. The sample lists about 72,000 clones; around 83% were seen once. The sample here was CD4+ or CD8+ T cells sorted from blood, taken in a trial of the OX40 agonist ivuxolimab. The clonotype originates from an adult with an advanced solid tumor such as melanoma, head and neck, liver or kidney cancer. The rearrangement links TRBV11-2 to TRBJ2-7; 8 bases align to TRBD2. Here the CDR3 DNA reads TGTGCCAGCAGCGCCGTAGCGGGATCCTACGAGCAGTACTTC. Protein sequence: CASSAVAGSYEQYF. Using reference TRBV11-2 and TRBJ2-7 for the parts outside the CDR3, the full variable domain is EAGVAQSPRYKIIEKRQSVAFWCNPISGHATLYWYQQILGQGPKLLIQFQNNGVVDDSQLPKDRFSAERLKGVDSTLKIQPAKLEDSAVYLCASSAVAGSYEQYFGPGTRLTVT.